The subject of this entry is one T cell receptor (beta chain). Clones were sequenced by immunoSEQ multiplex PCR, and TCRdb holds only the in-frame ones, with some missing. The repertoire shows 20,000 to 25,000 clones; the top ten hold around 6%. The data belong to a study of T cells in women clearing cervical HPV infection. The sequencing sample was made of blood buffy coat. The TCR sequence derives from a woman between 18 and 69 years old with a cervical HPV16 infection that either progressed to CIN3+ or cleared (not recorded which).

The sequenced CDR3 bases are TGTGCCAGCAGCAGACAGGGTGATCAGCCC. This translates into CASSRQGDQP. The full CDR3 protein reads CASSRQGDQPQHF. The J gene is TRBJ1-5, the V gene TRBV7-9, with 7 bases lining up with TRBD1. The read gets to within 3 residues of the CDR3 end, and the germline J gene fills in the rest. This CDR3 comprises 13 residues. With 5 bases clipped from V and 5 bases from J, the junction kept 3 bases outside the gene matches. From germline, CDR1 is SEHNR and CDR2 FQNEAQ (reference sequence).